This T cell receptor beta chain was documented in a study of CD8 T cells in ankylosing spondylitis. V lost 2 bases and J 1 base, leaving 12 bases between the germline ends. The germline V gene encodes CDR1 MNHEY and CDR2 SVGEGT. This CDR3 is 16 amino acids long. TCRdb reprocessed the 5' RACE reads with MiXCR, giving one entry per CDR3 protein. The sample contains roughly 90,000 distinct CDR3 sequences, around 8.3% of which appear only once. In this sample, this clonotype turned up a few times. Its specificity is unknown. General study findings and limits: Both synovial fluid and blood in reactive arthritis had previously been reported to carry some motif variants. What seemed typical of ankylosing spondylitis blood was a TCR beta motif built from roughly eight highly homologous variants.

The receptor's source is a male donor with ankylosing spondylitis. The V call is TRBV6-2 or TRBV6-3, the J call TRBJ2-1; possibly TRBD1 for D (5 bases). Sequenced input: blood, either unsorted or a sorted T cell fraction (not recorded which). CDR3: CASSYDWQGSYNEQFF. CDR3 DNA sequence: TGTGCCAGCAGTTACGATTGGCAGGGTTCCTACAATGAGCAGTTCTTC.